Following are 2 T cell receptor beta chains from one sample sequenced in a study of cytomegalovirus exposure and HLA in healthy donors. Clones were read by immunoSEQ multiplex PCR, and TCRdb kept only the in-frame ones, dropping some. The table lists 86,000 or so clones, approximately 95% of them singletons. Source material: PBMCs. These receptors were taken from a man younger than 35 in good health and CMV-seropositive.

The chain recombines TRBV6-4 with TRBJ1-5, with D maybe TRBD1 (5 bases). The V and J ends lost 6 bases and 6 bases respectively, with 9 bases between them. Germline CDR1 MRHNA, CDR2 SNTAGT. The CDR3 covers 12 residues. In nucleotides, the CDR3 is TGTGCCAGCAGATCCAGGGTTCAGCCCCAGCATTTT. This sequence encodes CASRSRVQPQHF.

CDR3 in DNA: TGTGCCAGCCGCAGATCTAGCGCCAACAATGAGCAGTTCTTC. It specifies CASRRSSANNEQFF. The genes are TRBV25-1 and TRBJ2-1; a possible D gene is TRBD2 (6 bases). The CDR3 spans 14 residues. V lost 8 bases to trimming and J lost 5 bases, with 16 bases between them. From germline, CDR1 is MGHDK and CDR2 SYGVNS.